The next 18 T cell receptor beta chains were all read from a single sample in a study of Graves' ophthalmopathy and Graves' hyperthyroidism. RNA transcripts provided the template for amplifying TCR beta CDR3 regions. An initial RT-PCR round employing HTBI primers preceded a second-round multiplex PCR. TCRdb re-derived calls from the multiplex PCR reads in MiXCR, one entry per CDR3 protein. The top ten clones hold 9% to 15% of a sample with 300,000 to 350,000 distinct CDR3 sequences, 15% to 20% of them seen once. Sequenced sample: peripheral blood. The source of these receptors is an adult man with Graves' ophthalmopathy.

In this sample, this clonotype turned up a few times. Given a much more abundant clone one base away, this may be a read error. The chain couples TRBV20-1 to TRBJ1-5; 7 bases agree with TRBD1. Unmatched junction bases numbered 11, after V lost 6 bases and J lost 6 bases. Germline lookup yields CDR1 DFQATT and CDR2 SNEGSKA (reference sequence). The CDR3 contains 14 residues. CDR3 bases: TGCAGTGCCCGCGACGGGAACAGGGGTCAGCCCCAGCATTTT. Residues: CSARDGNRGQPQHF.

This clonotype came up many times. The V and J genes are TRBV5-6 and TRBJ1-2; perhaps TRBD1 as D (5 bases). In germline, CDR1 is SGHDT, CDR2 YYEEEE. The CDR3 totals 15 residues. Trimming left V 3 bases short and J 6 bases short, with 18 bases between. The CDR3 sequence: CASSWGLGGGDGYTF. CDR3 bases: TGTGCCAGCAGCTGGGGTCTCGGGGGAGGGGATGGCTACACCTTC. Full variable domain (remainder filled in from reference TRBV5-6 and TRBJ1-2): DAGVTQSPTHLIKTRGQQVTLRCSPKSGHDTVSWYQQALGQGPQFIFQYYEEEERQRGNFPDRFSGHQFPNYSSELNVNALLLGDSALYLCASSWGLGGGDGYTFGSGTRLTVV.

This clonotype occurred many times. CDR3 bases: TGTGCCAGCAGGCGGGCGGGGGAGACCCAGTACTTC. It codes for CASRRAGETQYF. The chain combines TRBV7-2 with TRBJ2-5; possible D gene TRBD2, 6 bases. This CDR3 has 12 amino acids. Germline CDR1 is SGHTA and CDR2 is FQGNSA. V lost 6 bases to trimming and J lost 5 bases, with 10 bases between them.

The chain carries TRBV11-1 and TRBJ2-7, with 7 bases lining up with TRBD2. The CDR3 runs 16 residues. With 3 bases clipped from V and 7 bases from J, the junction kept 15 bases outside the gene matches. Germline loops: CDR1 SGHAT, CDR2 FQDESV (reference sequence). The CDR3 protein is CASSFLLSGMVREQYF. The DNA for the CDR3 is TGTGCCAGCAGCTTCCTTTTGAGCGGGATGGTGAGGGAGCAGTACTTC. Using reference TRBV11-1 and TRBJ2-7 for the parts outside the CDR3, the full variable domain is EAEVAQSPRYKITEKSQAVAFWCDPISGHATLYWYRQILGQGPELLVQFQDESVVDDSQLPKDRFSAERLKGVDSTLKIQPAELGDSAMYLCASSFLLSGMVREQYFGPGTRLTVT.

On this clonotype: The CDR3 carries no conserved terminal phenylalanine or tryptophan, so it likely arises from a read error. The chain combines TRBV7-9 with TRBJ1-2; 7 bases agree with TRBD1. Germline V CDR1 and CDR2: SEHNR, FQNEAQ (reference sequence). Germline trimming cut 7 bases from V and 8 bases from J; bases unmatched to any gene: 7. CDR3 size: 12 residues. The CDR3 bases are TGTGCCAGCACTCGGACAGGCGGGGGCTACACCTCC. It specifies CASTRTGGGYTS.

The chain recombines TRBV6-2 or TRBV6-3 with TRBJ1-2; 8 bases line up with TRBD1. V trimming: 10 bases; J trimming: 4 bases; junction bases outside the gene matches: 23. The CDR3 runs 18 residues. Germline CDR1 MNHEY, CDR2 SVGEGT. CDR3 nucleotides: TGTGCCACCCAACTTCGGAGCAGGGGGCGAATCCTCATCTATGGCTACACCTTC. Translating gives CATQLRSRGRILIYGYTF.

This clonotype was counted ten times or more. This chain joins TRBV6-1 and TRBJ2-5; possibly TRBD2 for D (7 bases). Trimming stripped 3 bases from V and 5 bases from J, with 16 bases between. The CDR3 loop spans 15 amino acids. The germline gives CDR1 MNHNS, CDR2 SASEGT. The CDR3 loop is CASSETGTGGETQYF. For the CDR3, the DNA is TGTGCCAGCAGTGAGACCGGGACGGGGGGCGAGACCCAGTACTTC.

This clonotype was counted between two and nine times. The chain has TRBV15 and TRBJ2-7; a possible D gene is TRBD2 (6 bases). The CDR3 has 12 residues. The V gene's germline CDR1 is LNHNV and CDR2 YYDKDF (reference sequence). Trimming stripped 8 bases from V and 6 bases from J, with 14 bases between. The CDR3 region has the DNA TGTGCCACCCTAGACGGGAGAGGCGAGCAGTACTTC. It specifies CATLDGRGEQYF.

This clonotype was recorded a few times. This could be a read error, since a much larger clone is one nucleotide away. The chain uses TRBV6-2 or TRBV6-3 and TRBJ2-7, with 9 bases aligning to TRBD2. CDR1 MNHEY and CDR2 SVGEGT come from the germline V gene. This CDR3 has 15 residues. CDR3 nucleotides: TGTGTCAGCAGCCCCCTAGCGGGGACGGGCTACGAGCAGTACTTC. Translated: CVSSPLAGTGYEQYF.

This clonotype was seen only once. The genes are TRBV27 and TRBJ2-5; 8 nucleotides match TRBD2. Germline CDR1 is MNHEY and CDR2 is SMNVEV (reference sequence). The CDR3 totals 14 residues. J gave up 6 bases and V 3 bases, and 6 bases lay outside the gene matches. In DNA, the CDR3 is TGTGCCAGCAGTTTCCGGGGGGGCGAACAGACCCAGTACTTC. Its protein is CASSFRGGEQTQYF.

This clonotype was counted many times. The chain is built from TRBV3-1 and TRBJ2-5, with 8 bases aligning to TRBD2. Germline CDR1 reads LGHDT; CDR2 reads YNNKEL (reference sequence). The junction had 11 bases not matched to a gene; V was cut back by 4 bases and J by 4 bases. The CDR3 sequence is 16 residues long. This chain's CDR3 is CASSRGGSGRIETQYF. As DNA, the CDR3 is TGTGCCAGCAGCCGCGGTGGAAGCGGGAGAATAGAGACCCAGTACTTC.

This clonotype was found many times. The chain carries TRBV4-2 and TRBJ1-6; no clear D. Trimming took 3 bases from V and 7 from J, leaving 16 bases between them. The CDR3 runs 16 residues. Germline CDR1 and CDR2: LGHNA and YNFKEQ. In DNA, the CDR3 is TGTGCCAGCAGCCACGTTGGACGGATTGGGAATTCACCCCTCCACTTT. Translation: CASSHVGRIGNSPLHF.

The sample holds many counts of this clonotype. The rearrangement links TRBV2 to TRBJ1-5, with a weak D call TRBD1 (5 bases). Germline assignment: CDR1 SNHLY and CDR2 FYNNEI. Trimming shortened V by 8 bases and J by 8 bases, and 16 bases separated the two germline ends. This CDR3 region has 13 residues. Here the CDR3 DNA reads TGTGCCAGCTCCCTGGAACAGGAAAAGCCCCAGCATTTT. The encoded protein is CASSLEQEKPQHF. Full variable domain (remainder filled in from reference TRBV2 and TRBJ1-5): EPEVTQTPSHQVTQMGQEVILRCVPISNHLYFYWYRQILGQKVEFLVSFYNNEISEKSEIFDDQFSVERPDGSNFTLKIRSTKLEDSAMYFCASSLEQEKPQHFGDGTRLSIL.

This rearrangement joins TRBV7-6 to TRBJ1-2; 7 nucleotides line up with TRBD1. The length of the CDR3 is 16 residues. The germline V gene has CDR1 SGHVS and CDR2 FNYEAQ. J was trimmed by 4 bases and V by 5 bases; bases with no gene match: 13. CDR3 protein: CASSARQGSRGYGYTF. The DNA of the CDR3 is TGTGCCAGCAGCGCCCGACAGGGAAGTAGAGGCTATGGCTACACCTTC.

This clonotype was detected ten times or more. V is TRBV30 and J is TRBJ1-6; D may be TRBD1 (6 bases). This CDR3 is built from 13 residues. Trimming stripped 5 bases from V and 9 bases from J, with 14 bases between. The germline CDR1 and CDR2 sequences are GTSNPN and SVGIG (reference sequence). CDR3 DNA: TGTGCCTGGGACGCGAGCAGGGGTTCACCCCTCCACTTT. Translating gives CAWDASRGSPLHF.

The gene calls are TRBV6-2 or TRBV6-3 and TRBJ2-7, with 13 positions matching TRBD2. CDR3 length: 18 residues. The ends lost 4 bases at V and 3 bases at J; junction bases unmatched: 12. Germline CDR1 and CDR2: MNHEY and SVGEGT. CDR3 region: CASSLSTGTSGKDYEQYF. CDR3 nucleotide sequence: TGTGCCAGCAGTTTATCAACCGGGACTAGCGGGAAGGACTACGAGCAGTACTTC.

This clonotype was observed many times. The V gene is TRBV7-3, the J gene TRBJ2-3, with D uncertain. The CDR3 is 13 residues long. From germline, CDR1 is SGHTA and CDR2 FQGTGA. Trimming shortened V by 6 bases and J by 4 bases, and 11 bases separated the two germline ends. This CDR3 is CASSQEHPDTQYF. The CDR3 nucleotides are TGTGCCAGCAGTCAGGAACACCCAGATACGCAGTATTTT.

This clonotype was detected many times. The rearrangement links TRBV6-1 to TRBJ1-1; TRBD1 matches 7 bases. Losses at the gene ends were 6 bases for V and 6 bases for J; bases not matched to a gene: 16. CDR3 length: 16 residues. Germline V gene sequence: CDR1 MNHNS, CDR2 SASEGT. This chain's CDR3 is CASSPIDRASFSEAFF. CDR3 nucleotides: TGTGCCAGCAGCCCCATAGACAGGGCGTCGTTCTCTGAAGCTTTCTTT.